The rows below give T cell receptor beta chains drawn from one sample of a study of blood T cell repertoires in COVID-19. The method was immunoSEQ multiplex PCR; TCRdb's version includes in-frame clones alone and lacks a portion of them. The sample lists about 380,000 clones, around 87% seen once, with about 1.5% in the top ten. Specimen: PBMCs or T cells enriched from blood (not recorded which). The source is a man aged 25-45 years who had recovered from COVID-19. The CDR3 runs from the conserved cysteine through the conserved F or W. A D gene is named only where the DNA matches it firmly. A row's size may be missing; if present it is once, few, many or a size class.

J gene | V gene | clone size | D gene | CDR3 protein | CDR3 DNA
TRBJ2-5 | TRBV19 | NA | TRBD2 | CASSNIPSTSRAREETQYF | TGTGCCAGTAGCAATATCCCCTCGACTAGCCGAGCCCGGGAGGAGACCCAGTACTTC
TRBJ1-2 | TRBV9 | NA | NA | CASSVGVDTGYGYTF | TGTGCCAGCAGCGTAGGAGTGGACACCGGCTATGGCTACACCTTC
TRBJ2-1 | TRBV9 | NA | TRBD2 | CASSVVASGGATYNEQFF | TGTGCCAGCAGCGTAGTGGCTAGCGGGGGGGCGACCTACAATGAGCAGTTCTTC
TRBJ1-6 | TRBV6-5 | few | NA | CASSWGGFTLHF | TGTGCCAGCAGTTGGGGGGGGTTCACCCTCCACTTT
TRBJ1-2 | TRBV6-2/TRBV6-3 | NA | NA | CASSSSTGLGYGYTF | TGTGCCAGCAGTTCCAGTACAGGGTTGGGCTATGGCTACACCTTC
TRBJ2-7 | TRBV9 | NA | TRBD1 | CASSKTTGSSYEQYF | TGTGCCAGCAGCAAAACGACAGGGAGCTCCTACGAGCAGTACTTC
TRBJ1-1 | TRBV5-6 | NA | NA | CASSRARGGTEAFF | TGTGCCAGCAGCCGAGCCAGGGGAGGGACTGAAGCTTTCTTT
TRBJ1-3 | TRBV7-9 | NA | NA | CASSLYSDSGNTIYF | TGTGCCAGCAGCTTATACTCCGACTCTGGAAACACCATATATTTT
TRBJ2-5 | TRBV5-4 | NA | TRBD1 | CASSLVGQARGTQYF | TGTGCCAGCAGCTTGGTCGGACAGGCACGTGGGACCCAGTACTTC
TRBJ1-6 | TRBV25-1 | NA | NA | CASSESFRGERSPLHF | TGTGCCAGCAGTGAATCTTTTCGGGGAGAAAGGTCACCCCTCCACTTT
TRBJ1-1 | TRBV21-1 | NA | NA | CASSTGTGNTEAFF | TGTGCCAGCAGTACCGGGACAGGGAACACTGAAGCTTTCTTT
TRBJ2-2 | TRBV11-3 | NA | NA | CASSPWGDGELFF | TGTGCCAGCAGCCCATGGGGAGACGGGGAGCTGTTTTTT
TRBJ2-7 | TRBV29-1 | NA | NA | CSVVNRAYEQYF | TGCAGCGTTGTGAACAGGGCCTACGAGCAGTACTTC